The 10 T cell receptor beta chains below come from one sample, sequenced in a study of T cell responses to AZD1222 COVID-19 vaccine. Sequenced by immunoSEQ multiplex PCR; TCRdb stores in-frame clones only, minus some. There are some 60,000 clones in the sample; around 83% occur only once, and about 19% lies in the top ten. The starting material was peripheral blood, obtained on day 0 of AZD1222 vaccination. These receptors originate from an adult in good health.

V usage is TRBV5-1 and J usage is TRBJ1-2; D gene unclear. The CDR3 consists of 13 residues. Germline assignment: CDR1 SGHRS and CDR2 YFSETQ. V lost 0 bases to trimming and J lost 4 bases, with 7 bases between them. CDR3 region: CASSLDPTYGYTF. The CDR3, as DNA: TGCGCCAGCAGCTTGGACCCTACCTATGGCTACACCTTC.

V gene TRBV5-4 combines with J gene TRBJ2-1; unclear D gene. CDR1 and CDR2 (germline): SGHNT, YYREEE (reference sequence). The V and J ends lost 0 bases and 10 bases respectively, with 11 bases between them. This CDR3 spans 13 amino acids. The CDR3: CASSLAPPEEQFF. The CDR3 DNA reads as TGTGCCAGCAGCTTGGCCCCACCGGAAGAGCAGTTCTTC.

This clone was seen only once. The V call is TRBV7-2, the J call TRBJ2-5; TRBD2 matches at 13 bases. The length of the CDR3 is 15 residues. CDR1 and CDR2 (germline): SGHTA, FQGNSA. The junction had 5 bases not matched to a gene; V was cut back by 5 bases and J by 5 bases. Here the CDR3 DNA reads TGTGCCAGCAGCCTCGGACTAGCGGGAGTGGAGACCCAGTACTTC. It is translated as CASSLGLAGVETQYF.

J is TRBJ1-1 and V is TRBV18, with 7 bases fitting TRBD1. Germline-derived CDR1 and CDR2 are KGHSH and LQKENI. The CDR3 loop spans 23 amino acids. V was clipped by 1 base and J by 4 bases; unmatched bases: 30. The CDR3 loop is CASSPRGVEARQGSTRLTTEAFF. The CDR3 bases are TGTGCCAGCTCACCACGAGGGGTGGAAGCTAGACAGGGTAGCACTCGGCTGACCACTGAAGCTTTCTTT.

DNA for the CDR3: TGTGCCAGTAGTACCTGGGACCGCAGCTCCTACGAGCAGTACTTC. Protein: CASSTWDRSSYEQYF. The chain joins TRBV19 to TRBJ2-7; D might be TRBD1 or TRBD2, each matching 5 bases. V dropped 4 bases and J dropped 0 bases, with 13 bases sitting between them. The CDR3 consists of 15 residues. Germline-derived CDR1 and CDR2 are LNHDA and SQIVND (reference sequence).

The chain recombines TRBV20-1 with TRBJ1-2; D is ambiguous. The CDR3 has 11 amino acids. Between the trimmed V and J ends, which lost 7 bases and 8 bases, there was a span of 14 bases. Germline CDR1 DFQATT, CDR2 SNEGSKA (reference sequence). The CDR3: CSVSVPGGYTF. DNA of the CDR3: TGCAGTGTTTCAGTCCCCGGCGGCTACACCTTC.

V and J are TRBV18 and TRBJ2-2; D uncertain. The CDR3 totals 14 residues. Germline CDR1 is KGHSH and CDR2 is LQKENI. Trimming cost V 3 bases and J 7 bases, with 12 bases left between them. DNA for the CDR3: TGTGCCAGCTCACCGTTAGGGATCATCGGGGAGCTGTTTTTT. As protein: CASSPLGIIGELFF.

The CDR3 sequence: CASSSQRDTQYF. For the CDR3, the DNA is TGTGCCAGCAGCTCCCAGCGGGATACGCAGTATTTT. The chain carries TRBV7-8 and TRBJ2-3; D may be TRBD2 (5 bases). The CDR3 is 12 amino acids. Trimming shortened V by 4 bases and J by 6 bases, and 8 bases separated the two germline ends. The germline CDR1 and CDR2 sequences are SGHVS and FQNEAQ.

The chain couples TRBV5-6 to TRBJ1-2; D unclear. V lost 4 bases and J lost 2, with 6 bases in between. This CDR3 has 12 residues. Germline loops: CDR1 SGHDT, CDR2 YYEEEE. CDR3 nucleotide sequence: TGTGCCAGCAGCCTAAACAACTATGGCTACACCTTC. This encodes CASSLNNYGYTF.

This chain connects TRBV7-9 to TRBJ2-1; D ambiguous. The CDR3 covers 15 residues. Germline CDR1 SEHNR, CDR2 FQNEAQ (reference sequence). Deletions cut 3 bases from V and 2 bases from J, with 11 bases between. As DNA, the CDR3 is TGTGCCAGCAGCTTGGGTAGCCTAGCCTACAATGAGCAGTTCTTC. Its protein is CASSLGSLAYNEQFF.